A single sample is the source of the 5 T cell receptor beta chains below, sequenced in a study of T cell responses to AZD1222 COVID-19 vaccine. Sequenced by immunoSEQ multiplex PCR; TCRdb stores in-frame clones only, minus some. The table has 120,000 to 150,000 clones, about 92% seen once. The specimen was peripheral blood, collected on day 0 of AZD1222 vaccination. The receptor set was obtained from an adult in good health.

In nucleotides, the CDR3 is TGCAGCGTGAACCGACAGGGCGCCAACAATGAGCAGTTCTTC. Protein product: CSVNRQGANNEQFF. This chain joins TRBV29-1 and TRBJ2-1; 7 bases line up with TRBD1. The CDR3 runs to 14 residues. The V gene's germline CDR1 is SQVTM and CDR2 ANQGSEA. V shed 6 bases, J shed 5 bases, and the junction held 10 bases outside the gene matches.

The chain recombines TRBV18 with TRBJ1-6; D might be TRBD1 (5 bases). CDR3 length equals 17 residues. The V end was cut by 3 bases, the J end by 6 bases, with 18 bases between. CDR1 is KGHSH and CDR2 is LQKENI in the germline V gene. This CDR3 is CASSPWGPGLTNSPLHF. The CDR3 DNA is TGTGCCAGCTCACCGTGGGGCCCGGGACTGACTAATTCACCCCTCCACTTT.

The chain carries TRBV9 and TRBJ2-7; TRBD2 matches 14 bases. The CDR3 spans 16 residues. J lost 7 bases, V lost 4 bases, and 10 bases had no gene match. Germline values: CDR1 SGDLS, CDR2 YYNGEE. CDR3 sequence reads: CASSPGTSGSPQEQYF. The CDR3 coding sequence is TGTGCCAGCAGCCCCGGGACTAGCGGGAGCCCCCAGGAGCAGTACTTC.

Worth noting for this clone: A read error may account for a junction end that differs from germline. This chain connects TRBV5-1 to TRBJ2-7; 10 bases match TRBD2. CDR1 is SGHRS, CDR2 YFSETQ, per germline. This CDR3 contains 14 residues. This CDR3 is CARSGRGASYEQYF. CDR3 in DNA: TGCGCCCGCAGCGGGAGGGGGGCTTCCTACGAGCAGTACTTC.

The chain uses TRBV9 and TRBJ1-2; TRBD1 might be the D (6 bases). There are 14 residues in the CDR3. Germline V gene lookup returns CDR1 SGDLS and CDR2 YYNGEE. V lost 4 bases to trimming and J lost 8 bases, with 18 bases between them. CDR3 sequence reads: CASSPSRGGAGYTF. The CDR3 DNA is TGTGCCAGCAGCCCCTCTAGGGGGGGGGCGGGCTACACCTTC.